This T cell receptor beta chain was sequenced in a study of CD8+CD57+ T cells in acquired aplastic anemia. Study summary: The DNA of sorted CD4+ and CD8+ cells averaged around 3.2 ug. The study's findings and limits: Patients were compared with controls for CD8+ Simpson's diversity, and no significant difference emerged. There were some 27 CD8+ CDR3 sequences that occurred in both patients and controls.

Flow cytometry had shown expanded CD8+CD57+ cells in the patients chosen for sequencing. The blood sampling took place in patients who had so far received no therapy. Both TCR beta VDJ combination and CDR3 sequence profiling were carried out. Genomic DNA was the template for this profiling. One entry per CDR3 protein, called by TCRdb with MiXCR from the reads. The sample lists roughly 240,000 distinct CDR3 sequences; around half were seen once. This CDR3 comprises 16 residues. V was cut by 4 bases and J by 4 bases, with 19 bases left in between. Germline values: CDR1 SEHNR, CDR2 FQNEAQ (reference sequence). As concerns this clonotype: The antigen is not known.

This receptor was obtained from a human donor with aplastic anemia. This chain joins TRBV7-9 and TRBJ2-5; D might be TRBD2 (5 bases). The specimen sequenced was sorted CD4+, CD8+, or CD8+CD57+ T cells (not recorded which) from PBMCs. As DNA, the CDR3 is TGTGCCAGCAGCTCCGAATCTGTCAGCGGAGGAGAGACCCAGTACTTC. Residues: CASSSESVSGGETQYF.